One and the same sample provided the 22 T cell receptor beta chains below, sequenced in a study of T cell responses to AZD1222 COVID-19 vaccine. Libraries were prepared by immunoSEQ multiplex PCR; TCRdb keeps only in-frame clonotypes and omits some of them. The table has approximately 120,000 clones, 89% seen once. This specimen consisted of peripheral blood, obtained on day 0 of AZD1222 vaccination. These receptors were obtained from an adult in good health.

The rearrangement uses TRBV2 and TRBJ2-3, with a weak D call TRBD1 (6 bases). The CDR3 loop spans 13 amino acids. The germline V gene has CDR1 SNHLY and CDR2 FYNNEI. The ends were cut back, 6 bases at V and 9 bases at J, with 16 bases in the middle. The CDR3 nucleotides are TGTGCCAGCAGCCAAAACGGACAGCAGACGCAGTATTTT. Its protein product is CASSQNGQQTQYF.

The gene calls are TRBV6-2 or TRBV6-3 and TRBJ2-7; D perhaps matches TRBD2 (7 bases). Trimming took off 1 base at V and 0 bases at J, with 22 bases between the two ends. CDR3 length: 19 residues. CDR1 is MNHEY and CDR2 is SVGEGT in the germline V gene. For the CDR3, the DNA is TGTGCCAGCAGTTACTGGGTAGGGGGGGGACCGCCATCCTCCTACGAGCAGTACTTC. Its translation: CASSYWVGGGPPSSYEQYF.

The genes are TRBV7-3 and TRBJ1-1, with 8 bases matching TRBD1. Looked up from germline, CDR1 is SGHTA and CDR2 is FQGTGA. The V and J ends lost 1 base and 4 bases, in that order; junction bases with no gene match: 2. CDR3 length: 14 amino acids. As DNA, the CDR3 is TGTGCCAGCAGCTTAAACAGGGGGAGCACTGAAGCTTTCTTT. Protein sequence: CASSLNRGSTEAFF. Drawing the rest from reference TRBV7-3 and TRBJ1-1, the complete variable domain is GAGVSQTPSNKVTEKGKYVELRCDPISGHTALYWYRQSLGQGPEFLIYFQGTGAADDSGLPNDRFFAVRPEGSVSTLKIQRTERGDSAVYLCASSLNRGSTEAFFGQGTRLTVV.

The chain joins TRBV18 to TRBJ1-4; unclear D gene. Germline V lookup: CDR1 KGHSH, CDR2 LQKENI. Trimming removed 2 bases from V and 4 bases from J, with 5 bases in between. The CDR3 consists of 13 residues. CDR3 in DNA: TGTGCCAGCTCACCATGGGATAATGAAAAACTGTTTTTT. Translating it yields CASSPWDNEKLFF.

The chain employs TRBV7-2 and TRBJ2-1, with 9 bases lining up with TRBD2. Looked up from germline, CDR1 is SGHTA and CDR2 is FQGNSA. This CDR3 is 14 amino acids long. The ends lost 3 bases at V and 8 bases at J; junction bases unmatched: 5. CDR3 nucleotide sequence: TGTGCCAGCAGCTTGTTTCGCGGGGGGGATGAGCAGTTCTTC. Translated: CASSLFRGGDEQFF.

The chain has TRBV20-1 and TRBJ2-3, with a possible D match to TRBD2 (6 bases). V lost 3 bases and J lost 6, with 19 bases in between. The CDR3 length is 15 residues. Germline CDR1 reads DFQATT; CDR2 reads SNEGSKA (reference sequence). CDR3 DNA: TGCAGTGCTAGTTCCGGGGGTAAGAATTGGGATACGCAGTATTTT. Its protein is CSASSGGKNWDTQYF.

CDR3 sequence reads: CASTETGGRQPQHF. The CDR3 nucleotides read TGTGCCAGCACTGAGACAGGGGGCCGTCAGCCCCAGCATTTT. The chain employs TRBV2 and TRBJ1-5, with 10 bases fitting TRBD1. V lost 7 bases to trimming and J lost 6 bases; unmatched junction nucleotides: 6. The CDR3 loop spans 14 amino acids. Per the germline V gene, CDR1 is SNHLY and CDR2 is FYNNEI. Variable domain in full (rest from reference TRBV2 and TRBJ1-5): EPEVTQTPSHQVTQMGQEVILRCVPISNHLYFYWYRQILGQKVEFLVSFYNNEISEKSEIFDDQFSVERPDGSNFTLKIRSTKLEDSAMYFCASTETGGRQPQHFGDGTRLSIL.

The chain has TRBV7-9 and TRBJ1-1; D gene unclear. Per the germline V gene, CDR1 is SEHNR and CDR2 is FQNEAQ (reference sequence). The CDR3 totals 14 residues. Between the trimmed V and J ends, which lost 4 bases and 0 bases, there was a span of 9 bases. The CDR3 protein is CASSSRALNTEAFF. The CDR3 DNA reads TGTGCCAGCAGCTCCCGGGCGCTGAACACTGAAGCTTTCTTT.

The rearrangement links TRBV7-2 to TRBJ2-3; 10 bases line up with TRBD1. The CDR3 loop spans 17 amino acids. Germline CDR1 and CDR2: SGHTA and FQGNSA. With V trimmed by 5 bases and J by 2 bases, 10 bases remained unmatched. CDR3 residues: CASSLRGTGVDTDTQYF. The CDR3 coding sequence is TGTGCCAGCAGCCTACGGGGGACAGGGGTGGACACAGATACGCAGTATTTT. Full variable domain (remainder filled in from reference TRBV7-2 and TRBJ2-3): GAGVSQSPSNKVTEKGKDVELRCDPISGHTALYWYRQSLGQGLEFLIYFQGNSAPDKSGLPSDRFSAERTGGSVSTLTIQRTQQEDSAVYLCASSLRGTGVDTDTQYFGPGTRLTVL.

The genes are TRBV12-3 or TRBV12-4 and TRBJ1-5; unclear D gene. Trimming shortened V by 5 bases and J by 3 bases, and 8 bases separated the two germline ends. The CDR3 is 13 amino acids. CDR3 nucleotides: TGTGCCAGCAGTCCTTCGTACAATCAGCCCCAGCATTTT. The encoded protein is CASSPSYNQPQHF.

This clone was recorded once. The CDR3 coding sequence is TGTGCCTGGACCTTGGAGGGCGGCGAGCAGTACTTC. Its translation is CAWTLEGGEQYF. This sequence joins TRBV30 and TRBJ2-7, with D possibly TRBD2 on 6 matching bases. CDR1 and CDR2 (germline): GTSNPN, SVGIG (reference sequence). V lost 4 bases and J 6 bases, leaving 13 bases between the germline ends. This CDR3 contains 12 residues.

The chain couples TRBV30 to TRBJ1-5; the D is unclear. Germline V gene lookup returns CDR1 GTSNPN and CDR2 SVGIG (reference sequence). V shed 2 bases and J shed 4 bases, with 9 bases lying between them. The CDR3 totals 13 residues. The CDR3 spells CAWSRQQNQPQHF. The CDR3 DNA sequence: TGTGCCTGGAGTCGTCAGCAAAATCAGCCCCAGCATTTT.

V and J are TRBV7-9 and TRBJ1-1; D remains ambiguous. Germline assignment: CDR1 SEHNR and CDR2 FQNEAQ (reference sequence). The germline V and J ends were trimmed by 1 base and 8 bases, with 8 bases remaining between them. This CDR3 is 12 amino acids long. The CDR3 DNA reads TGTGCCAGCAGCTTAGAAATTGGGGAAGCTTTCTTT. Amino acids: CASSLEIGEAFF.

The chain is built from TRBV30 and TRBJ2-5; D gene ambiguous. Per germline, CDR1 GTSNPN and CDR2 SVGIG (reference sequence). The CDR3 extends over 13 amino acids. Trimming removed 5 bases at V and 1 base at J, with 11 bases between. The CDR3 is CAWGGLGQETQYF. CDR3 coding DNA: TGTGCCTGGGGTGGCCTTGGCCAAGAGACCCAGTACTTC.

V usage is TRBV30 and J usage is TRBJ1-3, with TRBD1 identical over 9 bases. Trimming at V came to 3 bases and at J to 9 bases, leaving 9 bases not matched to a gene. The CDR3 runs to 14 residues. The germline V gene encodes CDR1 GTSNPN and CDR2 SVGIG (reference sequence). The CDR3 loop reads CAWRATGGSGTIYF. CDR3 nucleotide sequence: TGTGCCTGGAGAGCCACAGGGGGCTCGGGCACCATATATTTT.

This clone came up once. The chain combines TRBV9 with TRBJ2-7; the D gene is possibly TRBD2 (5 bases). Per the germline V gene, CDR1 is SGDLS and CDR2 is YYNGEE. CDR3 length: 14 residues. V was clipped by 4 bases and J by 5 bases, with 16 bases between them. The CDR3: CASSPSRHRDEQYF. CDR3 DNA sequence: TGTGCCAGCAGCCCTAGCCGTCACCGGGACGAGCAGTACTTC.

The CDR3 sequence: CASSLELNSRQYF. As DNA, the CDR3 is TGTGCCAGCAGCTTGGAATTAAACAGCCGGCAGTACTTC. The rearrangement joins TRBV7-3 to TRBJ2-7; D is undetermined. The CDR3 sequence is 13 residues long. Germline CDR1 reads SGHTA; CDR2 reads FQGTGA. Trimming removed 3 bases from V and 9 bases from J, with 15 bases in between.

The gene calls are TRBV7-9 and TRBJ1-2; D is undetermined. This CDR3 is 13 amino acids long. Per germline, CDR1 SEHNR and CDR2 FQNEAQ (reference sequence). Trimming stripped 5 bases from V and 4 bases from J, with 11 bases between. The CDR3 bases are TGTGCCAGCAGCGAAGAGGGTGGCTATGGCTACACCTTC. Its protein product is CASSEEGGYGYTF.

The chain links TRBV10-3 to TRBJ2-3; no clear D. In germline, CDR1 is ENHRY, CDR2 SYGVKD. The CDR3 sequence is 14 residues long. Trimming removed 4 bases at V and 1 base at J, with 9 bases between. CDR3 nucleotide sequence: TGTGCCATCAGTGTAGGTCAGGGCACAGATACGCAGTATTTT. As protein: CAISVGQGTDTQYF.

This chain uses TRBV6-2 or TRBV6-3 with TRBJ2-7, with 7 bases fitting TRBD1. In germline, CDR1 is MNHEY, CDR2 SVGEGT. V shed 5 bases, J shed 7 bases, and the junction held 11 bases outside the gene matches. This CDR3 has 14 amino acids. In DNA, the CDR3 is TGTGCCAGCAGTATACAGGGGATCGACGCTGAGCAGTACTTC. This encodes CASSIQGIDAEQYF.

The chain is built from TRBV7-9 and TRBJ1-1; tentative D call: TRBD1 (6 bases). The germline V gene has CDR1 SEHNR and CDR2 FQNEAQ (reference sequence). The V and J ends lost 5 bases and 5 bases respectively, with 15 bases between them. This CDR3 comprises 14 residues. The CDR3 bases are TGTGCCAGCAGCCAACAGGGTAGAGGAACTGAAGCTTTCTTT. Amino acid sequence: CASSQQGRGTEAFF.

The chain couples TRBV10-3 to TRBJ1-1, with TRBD1 identical over 7 bases. Germline lookup yields CDR1 ENHRY and CDR2 SYGVKD. The CDR3 consists of 13 residues. With V trimmed by 7 bases and J by 3 bases, 5 bases remained unmatched. The CDR3: CAITTGEDTEAFF. The DNA of the CDR3 is TGTGCCATCACTACAGGGGAGGACACTGAAGCTTTCTTT.